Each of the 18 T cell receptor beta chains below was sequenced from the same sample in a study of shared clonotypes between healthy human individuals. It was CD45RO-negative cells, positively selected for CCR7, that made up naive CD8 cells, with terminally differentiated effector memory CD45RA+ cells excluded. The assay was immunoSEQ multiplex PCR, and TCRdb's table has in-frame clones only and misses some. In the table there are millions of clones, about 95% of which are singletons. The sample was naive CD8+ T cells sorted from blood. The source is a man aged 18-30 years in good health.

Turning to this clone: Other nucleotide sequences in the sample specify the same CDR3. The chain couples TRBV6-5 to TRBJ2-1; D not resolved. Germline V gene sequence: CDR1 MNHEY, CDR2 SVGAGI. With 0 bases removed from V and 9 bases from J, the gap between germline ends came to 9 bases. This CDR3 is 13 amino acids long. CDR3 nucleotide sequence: TGTGCCAGCAGTTACTCGGGCGGAAGTGAGCAGTTCTTC. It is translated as CASSYSGGSEQFF.

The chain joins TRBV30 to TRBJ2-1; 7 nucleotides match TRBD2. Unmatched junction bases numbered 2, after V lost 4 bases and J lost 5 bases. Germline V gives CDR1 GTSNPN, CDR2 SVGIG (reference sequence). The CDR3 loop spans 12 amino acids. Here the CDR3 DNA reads TGTGCCTGGACGGGAGGCAACAATGAGCAGTTCTTC. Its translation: CAWTGGNNEQFF.

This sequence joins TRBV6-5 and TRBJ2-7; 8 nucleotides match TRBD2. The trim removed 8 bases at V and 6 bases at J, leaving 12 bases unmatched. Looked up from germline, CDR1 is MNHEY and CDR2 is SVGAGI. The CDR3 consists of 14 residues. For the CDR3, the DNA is TGTGCCAGCTCCGCCCAAGCGGGAGCGCTCGAGCAGTACTTC. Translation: CASSAQAGALEQYF.

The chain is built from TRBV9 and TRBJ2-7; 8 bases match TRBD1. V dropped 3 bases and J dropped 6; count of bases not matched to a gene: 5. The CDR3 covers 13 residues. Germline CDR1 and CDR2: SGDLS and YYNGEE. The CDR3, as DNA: TGTGCCAGCAGCGGGACAGGGTCGGGCGAGCAGTACTTC. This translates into CASSGTGSGEQYF. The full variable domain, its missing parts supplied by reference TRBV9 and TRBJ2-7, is DSGVTQTPKHLITATGQRVTLRCSPRSGDLSVYWYQQSLDQGLQFLIQYYNGEERAKGNILERFSAQQFPDLHSELNLSSLELGDSALYFCASSGTGSGEQYFGPGTRLTVT.

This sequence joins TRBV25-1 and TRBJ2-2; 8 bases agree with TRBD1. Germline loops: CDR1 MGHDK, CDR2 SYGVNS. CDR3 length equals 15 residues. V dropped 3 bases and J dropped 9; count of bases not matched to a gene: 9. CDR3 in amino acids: CASSDPDRAPWELFF. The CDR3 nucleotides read TGTGCCAGCAGTGACCCGGACAGGGCACCGTGGGAGCTGTTTTTT.

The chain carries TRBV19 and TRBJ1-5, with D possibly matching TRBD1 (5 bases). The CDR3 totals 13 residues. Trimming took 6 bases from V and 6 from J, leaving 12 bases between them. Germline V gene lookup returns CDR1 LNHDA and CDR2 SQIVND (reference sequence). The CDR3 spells CASRSGGIQPQHF. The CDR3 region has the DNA TGTGCCAGTAGATCGGGGGGGATTCAGCCCCAGCATTTT.

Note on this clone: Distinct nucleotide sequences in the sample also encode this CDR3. The CDR3: CASSEEGAYTEAFF. Written as DNA, the CDR3 is TGTGCCAGCAGTGAAGAAGGGGCTTACACTGAAGCTTTCTTT. The V call is TRBV2, the J call TRBJ1-1; possible D gene TRBD1, 5 bases. V was clipped by 1 base and J by 3 bases, with 9 bases between them. The CDR3 totals 14 residues. Looked up from germline, CDR1 is SNHLY and CDR2 is FYNNEI.

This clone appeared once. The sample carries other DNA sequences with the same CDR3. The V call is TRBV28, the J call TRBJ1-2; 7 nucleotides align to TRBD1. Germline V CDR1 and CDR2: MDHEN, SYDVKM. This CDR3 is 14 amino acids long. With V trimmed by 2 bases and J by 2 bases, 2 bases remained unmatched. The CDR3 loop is CASSLTGDNYGYTF. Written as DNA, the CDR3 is TGTGCCAGCAGTTTAACAGGGGACAACTATGGCTACACCTTC.

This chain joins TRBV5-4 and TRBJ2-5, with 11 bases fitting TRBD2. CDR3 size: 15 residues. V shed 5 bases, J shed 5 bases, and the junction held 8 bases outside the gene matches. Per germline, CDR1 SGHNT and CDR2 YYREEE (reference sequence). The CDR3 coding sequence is TGTGCCAGCAGTTATGCTAGCGGGGGGCAGGAGACCCAGTACTTC. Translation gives CASSYASGGQETQYF.

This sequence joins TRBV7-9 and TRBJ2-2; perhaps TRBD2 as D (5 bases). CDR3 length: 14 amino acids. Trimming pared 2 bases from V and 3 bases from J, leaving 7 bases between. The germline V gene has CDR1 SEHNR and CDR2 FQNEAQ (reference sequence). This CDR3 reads CASSLIGDTGELFF. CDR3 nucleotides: TGTGCCAGCAGCTTAATCGGGGACACCGGGGAGCTGTTTTTT.

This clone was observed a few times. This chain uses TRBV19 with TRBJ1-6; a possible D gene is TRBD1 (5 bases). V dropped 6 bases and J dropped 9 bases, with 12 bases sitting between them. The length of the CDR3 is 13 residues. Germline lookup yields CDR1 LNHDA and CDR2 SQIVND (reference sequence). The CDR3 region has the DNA TGTGCCAGTAGCCCCGGGGGTAGTTCACCCCTCCACTTT. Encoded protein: CASSPGGSSPLHF.

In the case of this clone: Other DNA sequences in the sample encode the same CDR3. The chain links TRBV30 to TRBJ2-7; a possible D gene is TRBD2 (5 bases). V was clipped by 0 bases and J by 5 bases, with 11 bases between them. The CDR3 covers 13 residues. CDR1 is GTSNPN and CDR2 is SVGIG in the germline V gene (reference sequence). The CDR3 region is CAWSVSGSDEQYF. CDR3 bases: TGTGCCTGGAGTGTGTCGGGAAGCGACGAGCAGTACTTC.

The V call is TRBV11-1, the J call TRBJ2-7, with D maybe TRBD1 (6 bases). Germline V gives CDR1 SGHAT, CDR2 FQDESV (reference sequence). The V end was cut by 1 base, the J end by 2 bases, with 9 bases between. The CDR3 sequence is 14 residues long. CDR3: CASSLEQGAYEQYF. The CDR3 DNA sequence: TGTGCCAGCAGCTTAGAACAGGGAGCCTACGAGCAGTACTTC.

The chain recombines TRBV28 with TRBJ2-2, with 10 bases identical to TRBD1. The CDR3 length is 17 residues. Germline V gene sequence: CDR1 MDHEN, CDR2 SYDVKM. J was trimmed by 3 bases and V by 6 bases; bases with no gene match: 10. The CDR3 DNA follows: TGTGCCAGCAGCTCTCCGAGGGGGACAGGGGACACCGGGGAGCTGTTTTTT. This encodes CASSSPRGTGDTGELFF.

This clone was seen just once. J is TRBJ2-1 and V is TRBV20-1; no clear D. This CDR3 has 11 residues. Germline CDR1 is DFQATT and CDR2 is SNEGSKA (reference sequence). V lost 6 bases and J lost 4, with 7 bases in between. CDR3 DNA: TGCAGTGCCTTCGCTTACAATGAGCAGTTCTTC. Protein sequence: CSAFAYNEQFF.

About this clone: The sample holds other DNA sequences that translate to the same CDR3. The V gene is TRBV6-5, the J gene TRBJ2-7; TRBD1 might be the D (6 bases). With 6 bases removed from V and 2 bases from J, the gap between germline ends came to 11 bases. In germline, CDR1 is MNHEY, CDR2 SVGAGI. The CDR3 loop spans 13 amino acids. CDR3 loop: CASSSGTTYEQYF. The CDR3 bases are TGTGCCAGCAGCTCCGGGACAACCTACGAGCAGTACTTC.

The CDR3 reads CASTGTGVYTQYF. CDR3 sequence (DNA): TGTGCCAGCACCGGGACAGGGGTTTATACGCAGTATTTT. This chain uses TRBV28 with TRBJ2-3; 10 bases map to TRBD1. Germline V CDR1 and CDR2: MDHEN, SYDVKM. CDR3 length: 13 residues. Trimming took 7 bases from V and 7 from J; bases not matched to a gene: 5.

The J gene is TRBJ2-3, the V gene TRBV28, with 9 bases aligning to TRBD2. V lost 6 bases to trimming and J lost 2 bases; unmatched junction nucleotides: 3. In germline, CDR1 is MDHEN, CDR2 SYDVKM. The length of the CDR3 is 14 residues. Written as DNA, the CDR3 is TGTGCCAGCAGGCCTAGCGGGGTCACAGATACGCAGTATTTT. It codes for CASRPSGVTDTQYF.